This TCR beta chain was profiled in a study of Tregs in tolerant kidney transplant recipients. Profiled with immunoSEQ multiplex PCR; TCRdb holds only in-frame clones, not every one. Its table records tens of thousands of clones. Germline V CDR1 and CDR2: SGHTA, FQGNSA. V gave up 7 bases and J gave up 0 bases, with 10 bases separating them. The CDR3 runs 13 residues. Of note for this clone: The sequence runs out 3 residues before the end of the CDR3; the remainder is reconstructed from the germline J gene.

Unstimulated regulatory T cells (CD4+CD25+CD127-), CD4+CD25- non-regulatory cells, CD4 and CD8 cells were FACS-sorted from thawed PBMCs. The rearrangement uses TRBV7-2 and TRBJ2-7; D gene uncertain. This sample comprised CD4+ T cells from blood, obtained before the transplant. This receptor was identified in a human donor who received a combined kidney and bone marrow transplant. CDR3 bases read: TGTGCCAGCACCCTTACACCCTCCTACGAG. It encodes CASTLTPSYE. The whole CDR3 is CASTLTPSYEQYF.